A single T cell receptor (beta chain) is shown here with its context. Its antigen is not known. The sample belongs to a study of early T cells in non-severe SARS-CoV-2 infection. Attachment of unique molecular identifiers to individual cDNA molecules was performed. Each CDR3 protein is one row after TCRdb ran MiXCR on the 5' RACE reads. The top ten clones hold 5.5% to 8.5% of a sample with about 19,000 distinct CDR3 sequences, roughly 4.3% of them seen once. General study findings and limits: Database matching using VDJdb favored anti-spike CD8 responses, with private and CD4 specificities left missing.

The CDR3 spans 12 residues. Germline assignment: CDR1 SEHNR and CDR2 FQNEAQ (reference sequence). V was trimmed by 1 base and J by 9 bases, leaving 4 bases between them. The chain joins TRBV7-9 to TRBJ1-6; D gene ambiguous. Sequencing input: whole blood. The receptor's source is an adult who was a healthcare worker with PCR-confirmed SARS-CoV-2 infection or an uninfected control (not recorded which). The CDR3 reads CASSLEGSPLHF. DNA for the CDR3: TGTGCCAGCAGCTTAGAGGGTTCACCCCTCCACTTT.